This TCR beta chain was obtained from a study of blood T cell repertoires in COVID-19. Study-wide context: There were acute and convalescent COVID-19 samples, and they came from the United States, Italy and Spain. Sample material is recorded as cDNA or gDNA derived from T cells, B-cell-depleted T cells, or PBMCs.

In the original processing: By means of reference gene primer amplification, nucleated cell counts were estimated. Assay used: immunoSEQ multiplex PCR; TCRdb lists only in-frame clones, some missing. V and J calls and clone size are copied from that table; D and trimming were computed from the DNA. The sample gives about 100,000 clones, approximately 91% of which show up once; 17% is in the top ten. V lost 2 bases and J lost 2; bases outside the gene matches: 2. CDR1 and CDR2 from the germline V gene are KGHSH and LQKENI. The CDR3 runs to 15 residues. This sequence originates from a man aged 50-60 years with acute or convalescent COVID-19. The chain employs TRBV18 and TRBJ2-2; 7 nucleotides line up with TRBD1. The sample taken for sequencing was peripheral blood. The CDR3 DNA follows: TGTGCCAGCTCACCAAACAGGGGAAACACCGGGGAGCTGTTTTTT. Its protein product is CASSPNRGNTGELFF.